These 7 T cell receptor beta chains originate from one sample sequenced in a study of cytomegalovirus exposure and HLA in healthy donors. The PCR used 60 Vbeta and 13 Jbeta primers. Assay: immunoSEQ multiplex PCR; the TCRdb copy retains only in-frame clones and omits some. The sample has 100,000 to 120,000 clones; approximately 69% are singletons. The sample taken for sequencing was PBMCs. The origin of the receptors is a man under 40 in good health and CMV-seronegative.

The rearrangement links TRBV6-5 to TRBJ2-1; 7 bases line up with TRBD1. After removal of 5 bases from V and 3 bases from J, the junction contained 1 base not matched to a gene. The germline gives CDR1 MNHEY, CDR2 SVGAGI. The CDR3 loop spans 13 amino acids. The CDR3 region is CASSRDSYNEQFF. The CDR3 nucleotides are TGTGCCAGCAGTCGGGACAGCTACAATGAGCAGTTCTTC.

The chain has TRBV2 and TRBJ1-1, with D perhaps matching TRBD1 (5 bases). V lost 1 base and J 1 base, leaving 13 bases between the germline ends. CDR1 and CDR2 from the germline V gene are SNHLY and FYNNEI. The CDR3 contains 16 residues. The CDR3 is CASSEGGGVPNTEAFF. CDR3 nucleotide sequence: TGTGCCAGCAGTGAAGGGGGAGGGGTCCCGAACACTGAAGCTTTCTTT.

The rearrangement uses TRBV7-2 and TRBJ2-5; no clear D. The J call is in doubt because the DNA end fits TRBJ2-7 better. The germline CDR1 and CDR2 sequences are SGHTA and FQGNSA. CDR3 length equals 14 residues. The CDR3 protein is CASSFSDTSYEQYF. The CDR3, as DNA: TGTGCCAGCAGCTTCTCTGACACCTCCTACGAGCAGTACTTC.

The CDR3 is CASSLGTTGALNTEAFF. Written as DNA, the CDR3 is TGTGCCAGCAGTCTAGGGACGACAGGGGCATTGAACACTGAAGCTTTCTTT. This chain joins TRBV28 and TRBJ1-1, with 8 bases matching TRBD1. The germline gives CDR1 MDHEN, CDR2 SYDVKM. J was trimmed by 0 bases and V by 5 bases; bases with no gene match: 11. The length of the CDR3 is 17 residues.

This clone has just a few counts. The chain recombines TRBV6-5 with TRBJ1-5; TRBD1 matches 10 bases. Germline V gene sequence: CDR1 MNHEY, CDR2 SVGAGI. V gave up 5 bases and J gave up 6 bases; unmatched junction bases: 4. The CDR3 is 14 amino acids. The CDR3 coding sequence is TGTGCCAGCAGTCGAGGACAGGGGGTTCAGCCCCAGCATTTT. It is translated as CASSRGQGVQPQHF.

V and J are TRBV28 and TRBJ2-7, with 12 positions matching TRBD2. The CDR3 covers 14 residues. CDR1 MDHEN and CDR2 SYDVKM come from the germline V gene. V gave up 7 bases and J gave up 5 bases; unmatched junction bases: 6. The DNA for the CDR3 is TGTGCCAGCAAGACTAGCGGGAGCCTAAACGAGCAGTACTTC. Its protein product is CASKTSGSLNEQYF.

V usage is TRBV27 and J usage is TRBJ2-7, with 12 bases that match TRBD2. CDR1 is MNHEY and CDR2 is SMNVEV in the germline V gene (reference sequence). The CDR3 is made up of 13 amino acids. V lost 5 bases to trimming and J lost 13 bases; unmatched junction nucleotides: 9. In DNA form, the CDR3 reads TGTGCCAGCAGTACACTGACTAGCGGGAGAACATACTTC. Protein: CASSTLTSGRTYF.